Below, 12 T cell receptor beta chains from the same sample are listed, as sequenced in a study of blood T cell repertoires in COVID-19. TCRdb's table, derived via immunoSEQ multiplex PCR, lists solely in-frame clones and lacks some. The repertoire holds 200,000 to 250,000 clones, with almost 90% as singletons. Specimen: peripheral blood. The receptors originated from a man of 80 years or more with acute or convalescent COVID-19.

The rearrangement uses TRBV4-1 and TRBJ1-5; weak D call: TRBD1 (5 bases). Trimming pared 1 base from V and 2 bases from J, leaving 12 bases between. The CDR3 is 16 amino acids. The germline V gene has CDR1 MGHRA and CDR2 YSYEKL. The CDR3 DNA sequence: TGCGCCAGCAGCCAAGCGTCAGGGTTCGGCAATCAGCCCCAGCATTTT. This translates into CASSQASGFGNQPQHF.

The chain couples TRBV29-1 to TRBJ1-2, with 8 bases lining up with TRBD1. The trim removed 6 bases at V and 4 bases at J, leaving 7 bases unmatched. The CDR3 length is 13 residues. Germline V CDR1 and CDR2: SQVTM, ANQGSEA. The CDR3 is CSVGQGSGYGYTF. The CDR3 region has the DNA TGCAGCGTAGGACAGGGATCGGGCTATGGCTACACCTTC.

The chain joins TRBV7-2 to TRBJ1-6; 10 bases map to TRBD1. Trimming removed 5 bases from V and 8 bases from J; junction bases left unmatched: 6. The germline CDR1 and CDR2 sequences are SGHTA and FQGNSA. The CDR3 extends over 15 amino acids. CDR3 DNA sequence: TGTGCCAGCAGCCGCCCGGGACAGGGGTATTCACCCCTCCACTTT. Its protein product is CASSRPGQGYSPLHF.

The rearrangement links TRBV5-4 to TRBJ1-1; D remains unclear. Germline V CDR1 and CDR2: SGHNT, YYREEE (reference sequence). The CDR3 has 17 amino acids. The V end was cut by 7 bases, the J end by 1 base, with 23 bases between. The CDR3 nucleotides are TGTGCCAGCGCAAAAGAGGCATTCCCGGTTGGGAACACTGAAGCTTTCTTT. Translated: CASAKEAFPVGNTEAFF.

This chain uses TRBV5-8 with TRBJ2-2; 7 bases match TRBD2. This CDR3 comprises 14 residues. J lost 9 bases, V lost 2 bases, and 7 bases had no gene match. Germline CDR1 SGHTS, CDR2 YDEGEE. The CDR3 sequence is CASSFGGSNRELFF. For the CDR3, the DNA is TGTGCCAGCAGCTTCGGGGGGAGTAATCGGGAGCTGTTTTTT.

This chain uses TRBV28 with TRBJ1-2; 12 bases agree with TRBD1. Germline values: CDR1 MDHEN, CDR2 SYDVKM. The length of the CDR3 is 14 residues. J gave up 8 bases and V 3 bases, and 4 bases lay outside the gene matches. The CDR3: CASSLGQGARGYTF. The CDR3 region has the DNA TGTGCCAGCAGTTTGGGACAGGGGGCGAGAGGCTACACCTTC.

V usage is TRBV15 and J usage is TRBJ1-5, with TRBD1 matching 9 bases. CDR1 is LNHNV and CDR2 is YYDKDF in the germline V gene (reference sequence). This CDR3 region has 15 residues. Trimming at V came to 4 bases and at J to 6 bases, leaving 7 bases not matched to a gene. As DNA, the CDR3 is TGTGCCACCAGCATAGACGGGACAGGGAGTCAGCCCCAGCATTTT. This encodes CATSIDGTGSQPQHF.

This chain joins TRBV5-1 and TRBJ1-4; D is unresolved. The CDR3 is made up of 14 amino acids. The V gene lost 0 bases and the J gene lost 3 bases, with 6 bases spanning the gap. Germline V lookup: CDR1 SGHRS, CDR2 YFSETQ. This CDR3 reads CASSLDSSNEKLFF. The CDR3 region has the DNA TGCGCCAGCAGCTTGGACAGCTCTAATGAAAAACTGTTTTTT.

J is TRBJ2-1 and V is TRBV25-1, with 8 bases matching TRBD2. CDR1 and CDR2 (germline): MGHDK, SYGVNS. V lost 0 bases to trimming and J lost 3 bases; unmatched junction nucleotides: 7. CDR3 size: 17 residues. The CDR3 bases are TGTGCCAGCAGTGAATATATTCTAGCGGGCGACTACAATGAGCAGTTCTTC. Its protein product is CASSEYILAGDYNEQFF.

This chain connects TRBV6-2 or TRBV6-3 to TRBJ2-1; D is uncertain. Germline CDR1 MNHEY, CDR2 SVGEGT. CDR3 length: 12 amino acids. Trimming left V 5 bases short and J 6 bases short, with 8 bases between. The CDR3 DNA reads TGTGCCAGCAGTGTCCCGTTCAATGAGCAGTTCTTC. Protein sequence: CASSVPFNEQFF.

This clone was recorded a few times. V and J are TRBV6-5 and TRBJ1-4; possible D gene TRBD1, 6 bases. Trimming took off 10 bases at V and 5 bases at J, with 14 bases between the two ends. This CDR3 has 13 amino acids. CDR1 and CDR2 (germline): MNHEY, SVGAGI. CDR3 in amino acids: CAILGAINEKLFF. The CDR3 DNA is TGTGCCATCCTGGGGGCTATCAATGAAAAACTGTTTTTT.

This clone was counted a single time. The chain links TRBV5-1 to TRBJ1-1; 7 bases match TRBD1. V lost 3 bases to trimming and J lost 6 bases; unmatched junction nucleotides: 8. The germline gives CDR1 SGHRS, CDR2 YFSETQ. The CDR3 covers 14 residues. The CDR3 spells CASSSDGGGSEAFF. DNA for the CDR3: TGCGCCAGCAGCTCGGACGGAGGGGGCTCTGAAGCTTTCTTT.